This T cell receptor beta chain comes out of a study of siplizumab effects on memory and regulatory T cells. Turning to this clone: The antigen is not known.

Investigators obtained sequences from unstimulated naive, memory, effector memory and TEMRA subsets in three donor pairs. Approximately 98,000 TCR templates underwent assay in each sample. This table comes from immunoSEQ multiplex PCR, and its TCRdb copy is limited to in-frame clones, with some not included. The profile covers approximately 40,000 clones, with around 92% appearing a single time and roughly 0.23% taken by the ten largest. Study-level points and caveats: Many proliferating CD4+ or CD8+ clones remained unclassified. Roughly 75-96% of them could not be assigned either a naive or a memory phenotype. Naive T cells apparently outstripped memory cells in diversity and seemed major alloresponse contributors.

This CDR3 region has 13 residues. Germline V gene sequence: CDR1 MNHNS, CDR2 SASEGT. V was pared by 10 bases and J by 1 base, with 10 bases between. The receptor comes from a human donor in good health. The sequenced sample was naive CD4+ T cells sorted from blood. The chain has TRBV6-1 and TRBJ2-2, with D perhaps TRBD1 or TRBD2 (6 bases each). The CDR3 loop reads CAIRGLNTGELFF. As DNA, the CDR3 is TGTGCCATCCGGGGGCTGAACACCGGGGAGCTGTTTTTT.